Shown below are 32 T cell receptor beta chains from a single sample sequenced in a study of T cell responses to AZD1222 COVID-19 vaccine. TCRdb keeps only in-frame clones here, not all; method: immunoSEQ multiplex PCR. The profile shows about 84,000 clones, more than 70% of them singletons. The sample was peripheral blood, taken 28 days after the second AZD1222 dose. All receptors derive from an adult who received the AZD1222 COVID-19 vaccine.

This chain uses TRBV21-1 with TRBJ2-7. TRBV21-1 is labeled a pseudogene. The CDR3 has 14 residues. The CDR3 region is CASSEGDRTLRKYF. CDR3 coding DNA: TGTGCCAGCAGCGAAGGGGACCGGACCCTTAGGAAGTACTTC.

This clone was detected a few times. The chain combines TRBV10-1 with TRBJ2-7; the D call may be TRBD1 or TRBD2 (6 bases each). V dropped 3 bases and J dropped 6 bases, with 18 bases sitting between them. The CDR3 has 15 residues. Germline V gene sequence: CDR1 WNHNN, CDR2 SYGVQD (reference sequence). The CDR3 region is CASSDPKEGGPEQYF. The DNA for the CDR3 is TGCGCCAGCAGTGACCCAAAGGAGGGGGGACCCGAGCAGTACTTC.

This clone appeared a few times. The gene calls are TRBV10-3 and TRBJ2-1; TRBD2 is a possible D gene (5 bases). Germline lookup yields CDR1 ENHRY and CDR2 SYGVKD. The length of the CDR3 is 17 residues. V was cut by 0 bases and J by 5 bases, with 17 bases left in between. In nucleotides, the CDR3 is TGTGCCATCAGTGAGTCGATCGGAGCGGATACTAACAATGAGCAGTTCTTC. Translation gives CAISESIGADTNNEQFF.

This chain links TRBV3-1 (or the pseudogene TRBV3-2) with TRBJ2-7, with D perhaps TRBD2 (6 bases). Germline-derived CDR1 and CDR2 are LGHDT and YNNKEL (reference sequence). Trimming pared 3 bases from V and 2 bases from J, leaving 17 bases between. The CDR3 runs 16 residues. The CDR3 is CASSQGEGAGTYEQYF. The DNA for the CDR3 is TGTGCCAGCAGCCAGGGAGAAGGGGCGGGGACCTACGAGCAGTACTTC.

Regarding this clone: Mismatch with germline at one junction end may stem from a read error. The chain recombines TRBV29-1 with TRBJ2-2, with 7 bases that match TRBD2. The CDR3 is 15 residues long. Germline V gene sequence: CDR1 SQVTM, CDR2 ANQGSEA. CDR3 in amino acids: CSIRTQGGNAGELFF. CDR3 DNA sequence: TGCAGCATCCGAACCCAGGGAGGGAACGCCGGGGAGCTGTTTTTT.

V gene TRBV7-2 combines with J gene TRBJ2-3, with 13 bases identical to TRBD2. The junction had 5 bases not matched to a gene; V was cut back by 5 bases and J by 3 bases. The CDR3 runs 16 residues. The V gene's germline CDR1 is SGHTA and CDR2 FQGNSA. CDR3 residues: CASSRTSGGGTDTQYF. The CDR3 DNA follows: TGTGCCAGCAGCCGCACTAGCGGGGGGGGAACAGATACGCAGTATTTT.

The DNA of the CDR3 is TGTGCCAGCAGCTTTGGGAGGACAGATACGCAGTATTTT. It translates to CASSFGRTDTQYF. The chain links TRBV7-2 to TRBJ2-3, with a weak D call TRBD2 (6 bases). The CDR3 is made up of 13 amino acids. Trimming left V 3 bases short and J 3 bases short, with 7 bases between. The germline V gene has CDR1 SGHTA and CDR2 FQGNSA.

This chain joins TRBV6-5 and TRBJ1-2; tentative D call: TRBD1 (6 bases). V lost 6 bases, J lost 0 bases, and 8 bases lay in between. This CDR3 has 13 amino acids. The germline gives CDR1 MNHEY, CDR2 SVGAGI. CDR3 protein: CASRGHTNYGYTF. The CDR3 nucleotides are TGTGCCAGCAGGGGACATACTAACTATGGCTACACCTTC.

This rearrangement joins TRBV4-1 to TRBJ2-1; 8 nucleotides align to TRBD2. The CDR3 sequence is 17 residues long. Germline V gives CDR1 MGHRA, CDR2 YSYEKL. The V gene end was trimmed by 0 bases and the J gene end by 6 bases; junction bases not matched to a gene: 10. In nucleotides, the CDR3 is TGCGCCAGCAGCCAAGAATATGGGACTAGAGTGGGCAATGAGCAGTTCTTC. It yields the protein CASSQEYGTRVGNEQFF.

This clone was recorded once. This chain links TRBV30 with TRBJ1-1; 7 nucleotides line up with TRBD1. The germline V gene encodes CDR1 GTSNPN and CDR2 SVGIG (reference sequence). The V and J ends lost 2 bases and 5 bases, in that order; junction bases with no gene match: 8. The CDR3 sequence is 14 residues long. The CDR3 protein is CAWSSEGARTEAFF. The CDR3 DNA reads TGTGCCTGGAGTTCGGAGGGGGCGAGGACTGAAGCTTTCTTT. Supplemented by reference TRBV30 and TRBJ1-1, the full variable domain reads SQTIHQWPATLVQPVGSPLSLECTVEGTSNPNLYWYRQAAGRGLQLLFYSVGIGQISSEVPQNLSASRPQDRQFILSSKKLLLSDSGFYLCAWSSEGARTEAFFGQGTRLTVV.

The chain joins TRBV7-9 to TRBJ1-6, with D maybe TRBD1 (6 bases). This CDR3 contains 15 residues. With 5 bases removed from V and 10 bases from J, the gap between germline ends came to 18 bases. Germline loops: CDR1 SEHNR, CDR2 FQNEAQ (reference sequence). The CDR3 DNA reads TGTGCCAGCAGCCAGCAGGGGACTTCAAGATCACCCCTCCACTTT. Amino acid sequence: CASSQQGTSRSPLHF.

This clone was seen a single time. This chain connects TRBV9 to TRBJ2-3, with D possibly TRBD2 on 6 matching bases. The CDR3 is 14 residues long. The V gene lost 3 bases and the J gene lost 2 bases, with 10 bases spanning the gap. CDR1 and CDR2 (germline): SGDLS, YYNGEE. The chain's CDR3 is CASSAGVPTDTQYF. CDR3 nucleotide sequence: TGTGCCAGCAGCGCGGGGGTACCCACAGATACGCAGTATTTT. Combining the CDR3 with reference TRBV9 and TRBJ2-3 gives the whole variable domain DSGVTQTPKHLITATGQRVTLRCSPRSGDLSVYWYQQSLDQGLQFLIQYYNGEERAKGNILERFSAQQFPDLHSELNLSSLELGDSALYFCASSAGVPTDTQYFGPGTRLTVL.

This chain connects TRBV11-2 to TRBJ2-3; 8 bases align to TRBD2. Germline lookup yields CDR1 SGHAT and CDR2 FQNNGV. The CDR3 is made up of 16 amino acids. V shed 4 bases, J shed 2 bases, and the junction held 8 bases outside the gene matches. The CDR3 loop reads CASSYSFGGATDTQYF. The DNA of the CDR3 is TGTGCCAGCAGCTATTCTTTCGGGGGGGCCACAGATACGCAGTATTTT.

The V gene is TRBV6-5, the J gene TRBJ2-7, with D perhaps TRBD1 or TRBD2 (5 bases each). Germline V CDR1 and CDR2: MNHEY, SVGAGI. The CDR3 runs to 15 residues. Trimming removed 0 bases from V and 5 bases from J, with 14 bases in between. As DNA, the CDR3 is TGTGCCAGCAGTTACTCTCGGGACCGGAACAACGAGCAGTACTTC. Its translation: CASSYSRDRNNEQYF.

The rearrangement joins TRBV7-2 to TRBJ1-5, with D uncertain. Germline CDR1 SGHTA, CDR2 FQGNSA. The CDR3 runs 15 residues. The germline V and J ends were trimmed by 5 bases and 0 bases, with 11 bases remaining between them. CDR3 protein: CASSPNRNSNQPQHF. The CDR3, as DNA: TGTGCCAGCAGCCCCAACAGAAATAGCAATCAGCCCCAGCATTTT.

The chain recombines TRBV28 with TRBJ1-2; D is unclear. V shed 8 bases and J shed 7 bases, with 20 bases lying between them. The germline V gene encodes CDR1 MDHEN and CDR2 SYDVKM. The CDR3 runs 14 residues. DNA for the CDR3: TGTGCCAGCGGACCGGACGGTCACTATGGTGGCTACACCTTC. As protein: CASGPDGHYGGYTF.

This sequence joins TRBV4-2 and TRBJ2-7, with D hard to call. V was pared by 1 base and J by 3 bases, with 10 bases between. Germline V CDR1 and CDR2: LGHNA, YNFKEQ. The CDR3 has 14 residues. CDR3 DNA sequence: TGTGCCAGCAGCCAAGTAGGCAGTAACTACGAGCAGTACTTC. The encoded protein is CASSQVGSNYEQYF.

The genes are TRBV30 and TRBJ1-5; the D is unclear. Germline CDR1 GTSNPN, CDR2 SVGIG (reference sequence). The germline V and J ends were trimmed by 0 bases and 3 bases, with 9 bases remaining between them. The CDR3 is made up of 14 amino acids. The CDR3 loop is CAWSVASYNQPQHF. Here the CDR3 DNA reads TGTGCCTGGAGTGTTGCTAGCTACAATCAGCCCCAGCATTTT.

This sequence joins TRBV11-2 and TRBJ2-3; weak D call: TRBD1 (6 bases). Germline values: CDR1 SGHAT, CDR2 FQNNGV. The CDR3 loop spans 18 amino acids. V was cut by 2 bases and J by 6 bases, with 24 bases left in between. CDR3 nucleotides: TGTGCCAGCAGCTTACGAGCCACAGGGATAATCTTGCTCGATACGCAGTATTTT. Encoded protein: CASSLRATGIILLDTQYF.

The chain joins TRBV6-5 to TRBJ1-5; possible D gene TRBD1, 5 bases. Trimming stripped 6 bases from V and 7 bases from J, with 10 bases between. This CDR3 has 12 amino acids. Germline V CDR1 and CDR2: MNHEY, SVGAGI. DNA of the CDR3: TGTGCCAGCAGGCAGGGCGCCCAGCCCCAGCATTTT. Its translation: CASRQGAQPQHF.

V and J are TRBV28 and TRBJ2-3; D is unresolved. The V and J ends lost 5 bases and 4 bases respectively, with 7 bases between them. CDR3 length: 12 residues. Germline loops: CDR1 MDHEN, CDR2 SYDVKM. The CDR3: CASSPQPDTQYF. The CDR3 DNA reads as TGTGCCAGCAGTCCACAGCCAGATACGCAGTATTTT.

V gene TRBV28 combines with J gene TRBJ1-2; the match to TRBD1 covers 7 bases. The trim removed 4 bases at V and 1 base at J, leaving 3 bases unmatched. This CDR3 comprises 14 residues. Germline lookup yields CDR1 MDHEN and CDR2 SYDVKM. As DNA, the CDR3 is TGTGCCAGCAGTTCCCAGGGGGGTAACTATGGCTACACCTTC. It encodes CASSSQGGNYGYTF.

This clone occurred a few times. The gene calls are TRBV27 and TRBJ2-7; D not resolved. This CDR3 is 13 amino acids long. Germline V lookup: CDR1 MNHEY, CDR2 SMNVEV (reference sequence). Deletions cut 6 bases from V and 5 bases from J, with 14 bases between. CDR3 DNA sequence: TGTGCCAGCAGGGCCGGCGGAAGCCACGAGCAGTACTTC. Translating gives CASRAGGSHEQYF.

The chain employs TRBV6-5 and TRBJ1-2; D gene uncertain. The CDR3 sequence is 13 residues long. V lost 6 bases and J 8 bases, leaving 16 bases between the germline ends. Germline V gene lookup returns CDR1 MNHEY and CDR2 SVGAGI. CDR3 in amino acids: CASSAEPYSGYTF. The DNA of the CDR3 is TGTGCCAGCAGCGCCGAACCATATTCAGGCTACACCTTC.

This chain joins TRBV28 and TRBJ1-2; 9 positions agree with TRBD1. Germline V gene sequence: CDR1 MDHEN, CDR2 SYDVKM. The CDR3 is made up of 12 amino acids. Trimming at V came to 5 bases and at J to 7 bases, leaving 2 bases not matched to a gene. The CDR3 DNA sequence: TGTGCCAGCAGTCCGGGACAGGGTGGCTACACCTTC. Protein product: CASSPGQGGYTF.

The gene calls are TRBV7-9 and TRBJ2-3; no definite D call. Germline V CDR1 and CDR2: SEHNR, FQNEAQ (reference sequence). The CDR3 contains 14 residues. Trimming left V 1 base short and J 8 bases short, with 13 bases between. The CDR3 protein is CASSLVGLWGTQYF. The CDR3 DNA sequence: TGTGCCAGCAGCTTAGTAGGCCTGTGGGGTACGCAGTATTTT.

The CDR3 nucleotides read TGTGCCAGTAGTATTTGGGACAGGCCCATCAATGAGCAGTTCTTC. Translating it yields CASSIWDRPINEQFF. The chain employs TRBV19 and TRBJ2-1; 8 bases map to TRBD1. The V segment lost 3 bases and the J segment 6 bases; nucleotides outside the gene matches: 7. This CDR3 region has 15 residues. Germline values: CDR1 LNHDA, CDR2 SQIVND (reference sequence).

The genes are TRBV20-1 and TRBJ2-7, with unresolved D. The germline CDR1 and CDR2 sequences are DFQATT and SNEGSKA (reference sequence). Trimming pared 1 base from V and 2 bases from J, leaving 0 bases between. CDR3 length: 10 residues. The CDR3 DNA follows: TGCAGTGCTAGAGCCTACGAGCAGTACTTC. Translating it yields CSARAYEQYF.

V and J are TRBV7-3 and TRBJ2-6, with TRBD2 as a possible D gene (5 bases). With 4 bases removed from V and 0 bases from J, the gap between germline ends came to 10 bases. This CDR3 has 16 amino acids. The germline CDR1 and CDR2 sequences are SGHTA and FQGTGA. The CDR3 region is CASSSPGGSGANVLTF. In DNA, the CDR3 is TGTGCCAGCAGCTCGCCCGGAGGCTCTGGGGCCAACGTCCTGACTTTC.

The rearrangement uses TRBV6-5 and TRBJ2-5, with unresolved D. V was pared by 7 bases and J by 7 bases, with 10 bases between. Germline V gene data show CDR1 as MNHEY and CDR2 as SVGAGI. The CDR3 spans 11 residues. This CDR3 reads CASTLLGTQYF. Here the CDR3 DNA reads TGTGCCAGCACCCTATTGGGGACCCAGTACTTC.

The V call is TRBV24-1, the J call TRBJ2-1; a possible D gene is TRBD2 (6 bases). Deletions cut 7 bases from V and 5 bases from J, with 11 bases between. This CDR3 is 13 amino acids long. The V gene's germline CDR1 is KGHDR and CDR2 SFDVKD. CDR3 bases: TGTGCCACCAGCCGTGGCGGGGACAATGAGCAGTTCTTC. Translation: CATSRGGDNEQFF.

This clone has only a few counts. This chain connects TRBV13 to TRBJ2-7; a weak D match, TRBD1 (6 bases). Germline V CDR1 and CDR2: PRHDT, FYEKMQ (reference sequence). Between the trimmed V and J ends, which lost 4 bases and 0 bases, there was a span of 16 bases. The CDR3 is 16 residues long. The CDR3 loop reads CASSWAETDSSYEQYF. The CDR3 bases are TGTGCCAGCAGCTGGGCTGAGACGGACAGCTCCTACGAGCAGTACTTC.